Described below is a single T cell receptor beta chain sequence and its context. Seattle's cohort entered during active infection and was followed longitudinally. This CDR3 has 13 amino acids. The sample belongs to a study of blood T cell repertoires in COVID-19. For the study at large: The analysed material was cDNA or gDNA that came from T cells, B-cell-depleted T cells, or PBMCs.

Using immunoSEQ multiplex PCR, the repertoire was profiled, and TCRdb retains in-frame clones only, with some absent. The sample has over 150,000 clones; more than 70% are singletons. The chain combines TRBV21-1 with TRBJ1-1. TRBV21-1 is given as a pseudogene. Sequencing used peripheral blood. This clonotype was sampled from a man in his fifties with COVID-19, enrolled during active disease. The CDR3 DNA sequence: TGTGCCAGCTCTCTGTTGCGTGCCACTGAAGCTTTCTTT. It translates to CASSLLRATEAFF.